These T cell receptor beta chains were read from a single sample in a study of cytomegalovirus exposure and HLA in healthy donors. The protocol was immunoSEQ multiplex PCR, while the TCRdb copy is restricted to in-frame clones and leaves out a portion. This sample has roughly 240,000 clones, with roughly 73% found just once. Specimen: PBMCs. The receptor set was obtained from a boy between 10 and 17 years old in good health and CMV-seronegative. The CDR3 runs from the conserved cysteine through the conserved F or W. Each record gives: J gene, clone size, D gene, V gene, CDR3 DNA, CDR3 protein. A D gene is named only where the DNA matches it firmly. Clone sizes are given selectively: once, few, many, or a class where the clone is expanded.

j_gene: TRBJ1-5; abundance: -; d_gene: TRBD1; v_gene: TRBV6-5; CDR3nt: TGTGCCAGCAGCCAAGGACAGGGAGTCCAGCCCCAGCATTTT; CDR3aa: CASSQGQGVQPQHF
j_gene: TRBJ1-1; abundance: -; d_gene: -; v_gene: TRBV30; CDR3nt: TGTGCCTGGAGGGACTATGGACGGAAAACTGAAGCTTTCTTT; CDR3aa: CAWRDYGRKTEAFF
j_gene: TRBJ1-2; abundance: few; d_gene: -; v_gene: TRBV9; CDR3nt: TGTGCCAGCAGCGTAGGATCGGCTAACTATGGCTACACCTTC; CDR3aa: CASSVGSANYGYTF
j_gene: TRBJ2-7; abundance: -; d_gene: -; v_gene: TRBV4-2; CDR3nt: TGTGCCAGCAGCCGGGAGGGGGGCCTCCAGGCCTACGAGCAGTACTTC; CDR3aa: CASSREGGLQAYEQYF
j_gene: TRBJ1-3; abundance: -; d_gene: TRBD1; v_gene: TRBV9; CDR3nt: TGTGCCAGCAGCATCGACAGGGCTGGAAACACCATATATTTT; CDR3aa: CASSIDRAGNTIYF
j_gene: TRBJ2-5; abundance: -; d_gene: -; v_gene: TRBV7-2; CDR3nt: TGTGCCAGCAGCTTAGGTGGGGGAACTAGCCCGGCGACCCAGTACTTC; CDR3aa: CASSLGGGTSPATQYF
j_gene: TRBJ1-1; abundance: -; d_gene: TRBD1; v_gene: TRBV10-2; CDR3nt: TGCGCCAGCAGTGAATCAGGGGGCGAAACTGAAGCTTTCTTT; CDR3aa: CASSESGGETEAFF
j_gene: TRBJ1-1; abundance: -; d_gene: TRBD1; v_gene: TRBV27; CDR3nt: TGTGCCAGCAGTTTATTCTCCGACAGGGTGAGAAGGGGAGGAGCTTTCTTT; CDR3aa: CASSLFSDRVRRGGAFF
j_gene: TRBJ1-1; abundance: -; d_gene: TRBD1; v_gene: TRBV7-7; CDR3nt: TGTGCCAGCAGCGCCACAGGGGTGACTGAAGCTTTCTTT; CDR3aa: CASSATGVTEAFF
j_gene: TRBJ2-7; abundance: -; d_gene: -; v_gene: TRBV29-1; CDR3nt: TGCAGCGTTTGGAGTGATTCCTACGAGCAGTACTTC; CDR3aa: CSVWSDSYEQYF
j_gene: TRBJ1-2; abundance: -; d_gene: TRBD1; v_gene: TRBV13; CDR3nt: TGTGCCAGCAGCTTAACAGGGGGCTATGGCTACACCTTC; CDR3aa: CASSLTGGYGYTF
j_gene: TRBJ1-1; abundance: -; d_gene: -; v_gene: TRBV5-1; CDR3nt: TGCGCCAGCAGACAAGACACCGCTGAAGCTTTCTTT; CDR3aa: CASRQDTAEAFF
j_gene: TRBJ2-7; abundance: -; d_gene: -; v_gene: TRBV6-4; CDR3nt: TGTGCCAGCACTCTCCGGGGGGAGCAGTACTTC; CDR3aa: CASTLRGEQYF
j_gene: TRBJ2-7; abundance: once; d_gene: TRBD1; v_gene: TRBV15; CDR3nt: TGTGCCACCAGCAGAACCTACACCGGGACAGGGGCGGGGGAGCAGTACTTC; CDR3aa: CATSRTYTGTGAGEQYF
j_gene: TRBJ2-5; abundance: once; d_gene: -; v_gene: TRBV4-1; CDR3nt: TGCGCCAGCAGCCAACCAGGGTACCAAGAGACCCAGTACTTC; CDR3aa: CASSQPGYQETQYF
j_gene: TRBJ2-5; abundance: -; d_gene: TRBD2; v_gene: TRBV2; CDR3nt: TGTGCCAGCAGGGGACTAGCGGGAGCAGAGACCCAGTACTTC; CDR3aa: CASRGLAGAETQYF
j_gene: TRBJ1-1; abundance: -; d_gene: TRBD1; v_gene: TRBV29-1; CDR3nt: TGCAGCGTTGAAGTGGACAGGGGGCGAAGTTGGAACACTGAAGCTTTCTTT; CDR3aa: CSVEVDRGRSWNTEAFF
j_gene: TRBJ2-1; abundance: once; d_gene: -; v_gene: TRBV15; CDR3nt: TGTGCCACCAGCAGAACGCCAGGGGACACCAAATCCTCCTACAATGAGCAGTTCTTC; CDR3aa: CATSRTPGDTKSSYNEQFF
j_gene: TRBJ2-1; abundance: -; d_gene: -; v_gene: TRBV27; CDR3nt: TGTGCCAGCAGGGGCCATGGGGCAGAGTACAATGAGCAGTTCTTC; CDR3aa: CASRGHGAEYNEQFF
j_gene: TRBJ2-7; abundance: -; d_gene: TRBD1; v_gene: TRBV5-1; CDR3nt: TGCGCCAGCAGCCCCCTGGGGACAGGGAGCTCCTACGAGCAGTACTTC; CDR3aa: CASSPLGTGSSYEQYF
j_gene: TRBJ1-2; abundance: -; d_gene: TRBD1; v_gene: TRBV5-1; CDR3nt: TGCGCCAGCAGCCTGCCCGGGACAGGTCCCGATGGCTACACCTTC; CDR3aa: CASSLPGTGPDGYTF
j_gene: TRBJ1-1; abundance: once; d_gene: -; v_gene: TRBV18; CDR3nt: TGTGCCAGCTCCCCGGAGGGTCGGGACACTGAAGCTTTCTTT; CDR3aa: CASSPEGRDTEAFF
j_gene: TRBJ2-7; abundance: -; d_gene: -; v_gene: TRBV13; CDR3nt: TGTGCCAGCAGCCTTGGGGCGACCGCTACCTACGAGCAGTACTTC; CDR3aa: CASSLGATATYEQYF
j_gene: TRBJ2-7; abundance: -; d_gene: -; v_gene: TRBV20-1; CDR3nt: TGTTCCGGCCGAGTCGGGTACGAGCAGTACTTC; CDR3aa: CSGRVGYEQYF
j_gene: TRBJ1-5; abundance: -; d_gene: -; v_gene: TRBV27; CDR3nt: TGTGCCAGCAGTTTAATCCCCCCACGGGGGACTCAGCCCCAGCATTTT; CDR3aa: CASSLIPPRGTQPQHF
j_gene: TRBJ2-5; abundance: -; d_gene: TRBD1; v_gene: TRBV28; CDR3nt: TGTGCCAGCAGTCTCGACAGGGTAAAGTTCCAAGAGACCCAGTACTTC; CDR3aa: CASSLDRVKFQETQYF
j_gene: TRBJ2-7; abundance: -; d_gene: TRBD2; v_gene: TRBV10-3; CDR3nt: TGTGCCATCAGTGAGTCTCGGACTAGCGGGAGGAACCACGAGCAGTACTTC; CDR3aa: CAISESRTSGRNHEQYF
j_gene: TRBJ2-7; abundance: -; d_gene: -; v_gene: TRBV7-9; CDR3nt: TGTGCCAGCAGCCCCAAGAGGGAGACCTACGAGCAGTACTTC; CDR3aa: CASSPKRETYEQYF
j_gene: TRBJ2-2; abundance: -; d_gene: -; v_gene: TRBV10-3; CDR3nt: TGTGCCACTCAACACAGGGATGGGAACACCGGGGAGCTGTTTTTT; CDR3aa: CATQHRDGNTGELFF
j_gene: TRBJ1-4; abundance: -; d_gene: -; v_gene: TRBV18; CDR3nt: TGTGCCAGCTCACCACCCGGGAATGAAAAACTGTTTTTT; CDR3aa: CASSPPGNEKLFF
j_gene: TRBJ2-3; abundance: -; d_gene: TRBD2; v_gene: TRBV5-6; CDR3nt: TGTGCCAGCAGCTGGGGACTAGCGGGAACCGCAGATACGCAGTATTTT; CDR3aa: CASSWGLAGTADTQYF
j_gene: TRBJ1-2; abundance: -; d_gene: TRBD1; v_gene: TRBV10-3; CDR3nt: TGTGCCATCAGTGAGTCGACAGGGGGCCAGGGCTACACCTTC; CDR3aa: CAISESTGGQGYTF
j_gene: TRBJ2-5; abundance: -; d_gene: -; v_gene: TRBV14; CDR3nt: TGTGCCAGCAGCCGCCGCATTAGAGAGACCCAGTACTTC; CDR3aa: CASSRRIRETQYF
j_gene: TRBJ2-3; abundance: once; d_gene: TRBD2; v_gene: TRBV29-1; CDR3nt: TGCAGCGTTGCCGGGGGACTAGTGGGAGATACGCAGTATTTT; CDR3aa: CSVAGGLVGDTQYF
j_gene: TRBJ2-2; abundance: -; d_gene: TRBD1; v_gene: TRBV30; CDR3nt: TGTGCCTGGAGCGGACAGGGTTACACCGGGGAGCTGTTTTTT; CDR3aa: CAWSGQGYTGELFF
j_gene: TRBJ1-2; abundance: -; d_gene: TRBD1; v_gene: TRBV7-9; CDR3nt: TGTGCCAGCAGCTTAGTTCAACAGGGGGCGTACGGCTACACCTTC; CDR3aa: CASSLVQQGAYGYTF
j_gene: TRBJ2-3; abundance: -; d_gene: -; v_gene: TRBV11-3; CDR3nt: TGTGCCAGCAGCTCAAGGTGGGCAACAGATACGCAGTATTTT; CDR3aa: CASSSRWATDTQYF
j_gene: TRBJ2-2; abundance: -; d_gene: -; v_gene: TRBV2; CDR3nt: TGTGCCAGTAAAAACGAGGACACCGGGGAGCTGTTTTTT; CDR3aa: CASKNEDTGELFF
j_gene: TRBJ1-4; abundance: -; d_gene: -; v_gene: TRBV19; CDR3nt: TGTGCCAGTTTGGGGGCGAATAATGAAAAACTGTTTTTT; CDR3aa: CASLGANNEKLFF
j_gene: TRBJ1-2; abundance: -; d_gene: -; v_gene: TRBV6-5; CDR3nt: TGTGCCAGCAGTTACCGTCGGGGAAACTATGGCTACACCTTC; CDR3aa: CASSYRRGNYGYTF
j_gene: TRBJ1-5; abundance: -; d_gene: TRBD1; v_gene: TRBV6-6; CDR3nt: TGTGCCAGCGGAGGACAGGGGGTTGGGAATCAGCCCCAGCATTTT; CDR3aa: CASGGQGVGNQPQHF
j_gene: TRBJ1-3; abundance: -; d_gene: TRBD1; v_gene: TRBV29-1; CDR3nt: TGCAGCGTGGGACAGGGACGCTCTGGAAACACCATATATTTT; CDR3aa: CSVGQGRSGNTIYF
j_gene: TRBJ2-2; abundance: -; d_gene: TRBD1; v_gene: TRBV13; CDR3nt: TGTGCCAGCAGCTTAGGCCGATGGCGGTGGACAGGGTGTGCGCGCACCGGGGAGCTGTTTTTT; CDR3aa: CASSLGRWRWTGCARTGELFF
j_gene: TRBJ2-7; abundance: -; d_gene: -; v_gene: TRBV27; CDR3nt: TGTGCCAGCAGTGAAATCGAGGGCCCCACCTACGAGCAGTACTTC; CDR3aa: CASSEIEGPTYEQYF
j_gene: TRBJ1-3; abundance: -; d_gene: TRBD1; v_gene: TRBV10-1; CDR3nt: TGCGCCAGCAGGGGGAGACAGGGTTTCGGAAACACCATATATTTT; CDR3aa: CASRGRQGFGNTIYF
j_gene: TRBJ2-1; abundance: -; d_gene: -; v_gene: TRBV5-1; CDR3nt: TGCGCCAGCAGCTTGATTATCAGGGGATACCGTAGCAGGTACTCCTACAATGAGCAGTTCTTC; CDR3aa: CASSLIIRGYRSRYSYNEQFF
j_gene: TRBJ1-2; abundance: -; d_gene: TRBD1; v_gene: TRBV5-1; CDR3nt: TGCGCCAGCAGCGCCGGGACAGGGGACTATGGCTACACCTTC; CDR3aa: CASSAGTGDYGYTF
j_gene: TRBJ1-4; abundance: few; d_gene: -; v_gene: TRBV7-9; CDR3nt: TGTGCCAGCAGCTTAGCCGGGTTTAATGAAAAACTGTTTTTT; CDR3aa: CASSLAGFNEKLFF
j_gene: TRBJ2-7; abundance: -; d_gene: TRBD2; v_gene: TRBV5-1; CDR3nt: TGCGCCAGCAGCATATTAGCGGGAGAGCAAAGCGAGCAGTACTTC; CDR3aa: CASSILAGEQSEQYF
j_gene: TRBJ1-2; abundance: -; d_gene: -; v_gene: TRBV6-6; CDR3nt: TGTGCCAGCAGTTACCTAAGCAACTATGGCTACACCTTC; CDR3aa: CASSYLSNYGYTF
j_gene: TRBJ1-3; abundance: -; d_gene: -; v_gene: TRBV5-4; CDR3nt: TGTGCCAGCAGCCTCGGCGGGGGGCAGGGCTCTGGAAACACCATATATTTT; CDR3aa: CASSLGGGQGSGNTIYF
j_gene: TRBJ2-5; abundance: -; d_gene: TRBD1; v_gene: TRBV30; CDR3nt: TGTGCCTGGAAAGCGGACAGGGGGCTACAAGAGACCCAGTACTTC; CDR3aa: CAWKADRGLQETQYF
j_gene: TRBJ1-4; abundance: -; d_gene: -; v_gene: TRBV19; CDR3nt: TGTGCCACCCCTGAGGAGGACGCCCCTCCCGAAAAACTGTTTTTT; CDR3aa: CATPEEDAPPEKLFF
j_gene: TRBJ1-1; abundance: -; d_gene: -; v_gene: TRBV19; CDR3nt: TGTGCCAGTAGTATAGATCGGCAGGGCAACACTGAAGCTTTCTTT; CDR3aa: CASSIDRQGNTEAFF
j_gene: TRBJ1-1; abundance: -; d_gene: TRBD1; v_gene: TRBV9; CDR3nt: TGTGCCAGTATACCGGTGGGACAGGGTATGTCTGAAGCTTTCTTT; CDR3aa: CASIPVGQGMSEAFF
j_gene: TRBJ2-1; abundance: -; d_gene: TRBD2; v_gene: TRBV27; CDR3nt: TGTGCCAGCAGCAGGGAGCGGGAGATGTTCTTC; CDR3aa: CASSREREMFF
j_gene: TRBJ1-4; abundance: -; d_gene: TRBD1; v_gene: TRBV2; CDR3nt: TGTGCCAGCAGTGGGGGGACAGGGGGACTGTTTTTT; CDR3aa: CASSGGTGGLFF
j_gene: TRBJ1-5; abundance: -; d_gene: -; v_gene: TRBV19; CDR3nt: TGTGCCACATCAGGGTTTATATTCAATCAGCCCCAGCATTTT; CDR3aa: CATSGFIFNQPQHF
j_gene: TRBJ2-7; abundance: once; d_gene: TRBD2; v_gene: TRBV19; CDR3nt: TGTGCCAGTAGTACGAGGACTAGCGGGATCTCCTACGAGCAGTACTTC; CDR3aa: CASSTRTSGISYEQYF
j_gene: TRBJ1-2; abundance: -; d_gene: TRBD1; v_gene: TRBV7-9; CDR3nt: TGTGCCAGCAGCTTCCCCGGACAGGGAACGGGCTATGGCTACACCTTC; CDR3aa: CASSFPGQGTGYGYTF